Listed below are T cell receptor beta chains from one sample, sequenced in a study of T cell repertoires in cytomegalovirus infection. No antigens are known for them. TCRdb called the reads again in MiXCR, with one record for every CDR3 protein. This table has some 900,000 distinct CDR3 sequences, about 33% appearing once. The source material was cultured CD8+ T cells from PBMCs, sampled from culture after CMV antigen stimulation. The receptor set was obtained from a human donor in good health (CMV status not recorded). Some clones in this sample may be carry-over from other donors' samples. Both conserved end residues are part of each CDR3. D genes are given only for firm matches. A clone size is listed for some rows: how often the clone was seen (once, few, many), or a class if it is expanded.

cdr3_length	j_call	clone_size	d_call	v_call	cdr3_nt	cdr3_aa
12	TRBJ2-2	-	-	TRBV6-5	TGTGCCAGCAGGCCGGGTCCCCAAGAGCTGTTTTTT	CASRPGPQELFF
12	TRBJ1-1	-	-	TRBV12-3/TRBV12-4	TGTGCCAGCAGCAGGACAGCGGGTGAAGCTTTCTTT	CASSRTAGEAFF
14	TRBJ1-2	-	-	TRBV12-5	TGTGCTAGTGCCTTCTCCTCGGGTCCATATGGCTACACCTTC	CASAFSSGPYGYTF
17	TRBJ1-6	few	-	TRBV6-2/TRBV6-3	TGTGCCAGCAGTTCCATCCCTAGGGCAGGGGTTAATTCACCCCTCCACTTT	CASSSIPRAGVNSPLHF
14	TRBJ2-3	many	-	TRBV7-8	TGTGCCAGCAGCTACCCCCCCGTCGCAGATACGCAGTATTTT	CASSYPPVADTQYF
14	TRBJ2-1	-	TRBD1	TRBV2	TGTGCCATCCCAGGGACAGGGCGAAATGATGAGCAGTTCTTC	CAIPGTGRNDEQFF
14	TRBJ2-1	-	TRBD2	TRBV5-6	TGTGCCAGCAGCTTGGGGACTAGGGTCCATGAGCAGTTCTTC	CASSLGTRVHEQFF
15	TRBJ1-1	few	-	TRBV5-8	TGTGCCAGCAGCTTGGGAAGGGGATTCAGGACTGAAGCTTTCTTT	CASSLGRGFRTEAFF
15	TRBJ2-5	-	-	TRBV27	TGTGCCAGCACCCAGTTGGTGACGGAAAGGGGGACCCAGTACTTC	CASTQLVTERGTQYF
13	TRBJ2-2	-	-	TRBV6-1	TGTGCCAGCAGGCTCGGGCCCACCGGGGAGCTGTTTTTT	CASRLGPTGELFF
10	TRBJ2-1	few	-	TRBV12-5	TGTGCTAGTGGTTGGGATGAGCAGTTCTTC	CASGWDEQFF
17	TRBJ2-2	few	-	TRBV3-1	TGTGCCAGCAGCCAAGAGGTTCGGATCCAAAGAGCCGGGGAGCTGTTTTTT	CASSQEVRIQRAGELFF
14	TRBJ1-5	-	-	TRBV6-1	TGTGCCAGCACTCGGGCGCAAGTCAATCAGCCCCAGCATTTT	CASTRAQVNQPQHF
16	TRBJ1-1	many	-	TRBV12-3/TRBV12-4	TGTGCCAGCAGACCAGACGGCCTCTACATGAACACTGAAGCTTTCTTT	CASRPDGLYMNTEAFF
13	TRBJ1-1	-	-	TRBV29-1	TGCAGCGTTTGCCTAGCAGGGGTTACTGAAGCTTTCTTT	CSVCLAGVTEAFF
15	TRBJ2-2	-	-	TRBV3-1	TGTGCCAGCAGCCAAGACAGGCGGGTGACCGGGGAGCTGTTTTTT	CASSQDRRVTGELFF
16	TRBJ2-1	-	TRBD1	TRBV7-3	TGTGCCAGCAGCGCAAAACCGGGACAGGGGCACAATGAGCAGTTCTTC	CASSAKPGQGHNEQFF
14	TRBJ2-5	few	-	TRBV2	TGTGCCAGCAGTGCGCCTACAGTGCCGGAGACCCAGTACTTC	CASSAPTVPETQYF
16	TRBJ2-1	-	-	TRBV7-9	TGTGCCAGCAGCCAAGTGGGCCGAAACTCCTACAATGAGCAGTTCTTC	CASSQVGRNSYNEQFF
18	TRBJ2-7	-	TRBD1	TRBV6-1	TGTGCCAGCAGTGAAGCGCTGAATCCCGGCCAGGGGGCGGCCGAGCAGTACTTC	CASSEALNPGQGAAEQYF
15	TRBJ2-1	few	TRBD2	TRBV2	TGTGCCAGCACCCAGGTGGGACTAGCCTTCGGTGAGCAGTTCTTC	CASTQVGLAFGEQFF
14	TRBJ2-2	-	-	TRBV24-1	TGTGCCACCAGTGATTCACAGAACACCGGGGAGCTGTTTTTT	CATSDSQNTGELFF
14	TRBJ2-1	-	-	TRBV20-1	TGCAGTGCCCCCAATGGGGGAAGGTACAATGAGCAGTTCTTC	CSAPNGGRYNEQFF
15	TRBJ1-1	few	-	TRBV6-1	TGTGCCAGCAGTGATCGAGGCAGGGGGAACACTGAAGCTTTCTTT	CASSDRGRGNTEAFF
15	TRBJ2-3	many	TRBD1	TRBV7-9	TGTGCCAGCAGCTTCCCGGGACAGGGGCCCGATACGCAGTATTTT	CASSFPGQGPDTQYF
17	TRBJ1-2	-	TRBD1	TRBV3-1	TGTGCCAGCAGCCAAGAGTCCCGGACAGGGTTTTCGGATGGCTACACCTTC	CASSQESRTGFSDGYTF
11	TRBJ1-5	few	-	TRBV12-3/TRBV12-4	TGTGCCAGCAGTTCCCCTGGGCCCCAGCATTTT	CASSSPGPQHF
16	TRBJ2-5	many	TRBD2	TRBV7-2	TGTGCCAGCAGCCTTTCAGCGGGGGGGTACCAAGAGACCCAGTACTTC	CASSLSAGGYQETQYF
18	TRBJ1-2	-	TRBD1	TRBV5-1	TGCGCCAGCAGCTTAGGGGGGTCGGACAGGGCGGTGTCCTATGGCTACACCTTC	CASSLGGSDRAVSYGYTF
16	TRBJ1-1	many	-	TRBV7-2	TGTGCCAGCAGCTTAGCGCAGATTGCGAGGTCCCTTGAAGCTTTCTTT	CASSLAQIARSLEAFF
13	TRBJ1-2	-	-	TRBV5-1	TGCGCCAGCAGCTTGGTTTTGCGGGATGGCTACACCTTC	CASSLVLRDGYTF
15	TRBJ2-7	-	-	TRBV7-2	TGTGCCAGCAGCTTGTCGGCAGGGGTCCCCTACGAGCAGTACTTC	CASSLSAGVPYEQYF
15	TRBJ1-1	once	-	TRBV27	TGTGCCAGCAGAGAGCCGGGACCCTTTGGCACTGAAGCTTTCTTT	CASREPGPFGTEAFF
14	TRBJ1-2	-	TRBD1	TRBV2	TGTGCCAGCAGCCAACTGGACAGGACCTATGGCTACACCTTC	CASSQLDRTYGYTF
13	TRBJ1-3	once	TRBD1	TRBV19	TGTGCCAGTAGTTTAGGGGGCTTTGACACCATATATTTT	CASSLGGFDTIYF
23	TRBJ2-3	once	TRBD1	TRBV10-3	TGTGCCATCACTATAACGGGACAGGGGGACCCCACACCACGAGTATCTAGCACAGATACGCAGTATTTT	CAITITGQGDPTPRVSSTDTQYF
14	TRBJ1-1	many	-	TRBV7-8	TGTGCCAGCAGCTTAGCGAAGGTGAACACTGAAGCTTTCTTT	CASSLAKVNTEAFF
13	TRBJ2-7	-	-	TRBV29-1	TGCAGCGTTGAAGATCGGGGGGCAGGGGAGCAGTACTTC	CSVEDRGAGEQYF
14	TRBJ1-1	-	-	TRBV28	TGTGCCAGCAGTTTCAGGGGCCATGCGGCTGAAGCTTTCTTT	CASSFRGHAAEAFF
17	TRBJ2-5	many	TRBD2	TRBV7-8	TGTGCCAGCAGCCTAGGAGTACGGGCGGGGGGGTCAAAGACCCAGTACTTC	CASSLGVRAGGSKTQYF
13	TRBJ2-5	many	-	TRBV7-8	TGTGCCAGCAGCTTTAGACTCACCGAGACCCAGTACTTC	CASSFRLTETQYF
13	TRBJ2-1	many	-	TRBV7-9	TGTGCCAGCAGCGAGAAATACAACAATGAGCAGTTCTTC	CASSEKYNNEQFF
15	TRBJ1-6	few	-	TRBV4-1	TGCGCCAGCAGCCAAGAGTTCAGCTATAATTCACCCCTCCACTTT	CASSQEFSYNSPLHF
20	TRBJ2-6	many	TRBD1	TRBV12-3/TRBV12-4	TGTGCCAGCAGTTTTGTTATTGCGGACAGGGTTGTTTCCGGGGCCAACGTCCTGACTTTC	CASSFVIADRVVSGANVLTF
14	TRBJ1-1	-	-	TRBV9	TGTGCCAGCAGCGTCGCAGGGGTCCGAACTGAAGCTTTCTTT	CASSVAGVRTEAFF
13	TRBJ1-2	-	-	TRBV28	TGTGCCAGCAGTTTCAAGCTTCTCTATGGCTACACCTTC	CASSFKLLYGYTF
14	TRBJ2-7	many	-	TRBV12-3/TRBV12-4	TGTGCCAGCAGTCATACGGACAGTTCCTACGAGCAGTACTTC	CASSHTDSSYEQYF
13	TRBJ1-2	-	-	TRBV25-1	TGTGCCAGCTCGACAGGCCTTGAGGATGGCTACACCTTC	CASSTGLEDGYTF
15	TRBJ2-7	medium-sized	-	TRBV7-2	TGTGCCAGCAGCTTATTCCCTGACAGGAACTACGAGCAGTACTTC	CASSLFPDRNYEQYF
18	TRBJ2-6	few	-	TRBV5-6	TGTGCCAGCAGCCGAAACAGGGGGGGATTTTCTGGGGCCAACGTCCTGACTTTC	CASSRNRGGFSGANVLTF
15	TRBJ2-7	-	TRBD2	TRBV20-1	TGCAGTGCTAGAGATTTGAGCGGGGGGATCTACGAGCAGTACTTC	CSARDLSGGIYEQYF
16	TRBJ1-3	-	-	TRBV15	TGTGCCACCAGCAGACCATTACAGGGCTCTGGAAACACCATATATTTT	CATSRPLQGSGNTIYF
15	TRBJ2-1	-	-	TRBV5-4	TGTGCCAGCAGCTTGGCCCAGGGGAAACTAAGTGAGCAGTTCTTC	CASSLAQGKLSEQFF